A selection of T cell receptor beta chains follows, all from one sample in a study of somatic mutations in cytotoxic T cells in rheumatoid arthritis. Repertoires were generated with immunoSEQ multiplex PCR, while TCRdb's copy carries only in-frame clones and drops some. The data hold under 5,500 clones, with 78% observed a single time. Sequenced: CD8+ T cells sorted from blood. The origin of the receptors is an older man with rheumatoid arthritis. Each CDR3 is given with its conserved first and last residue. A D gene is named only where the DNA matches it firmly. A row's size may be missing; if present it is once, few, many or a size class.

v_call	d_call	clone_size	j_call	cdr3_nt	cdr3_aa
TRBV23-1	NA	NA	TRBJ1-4	TGCGCCAGCAGTCCCGGGACCCAGGGGGAAAAACTGTTTTTT	CASSPGTQGEKLFF
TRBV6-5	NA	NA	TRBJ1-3	TGTGCCAGCAGTTACGGGCAGGGGTGGGCTGGAAACACCATATATTTT	CASSYGQGWAGNTIYF
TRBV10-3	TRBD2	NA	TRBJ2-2	TGTGCCATCAGTGGGACTAGCGGGGTGAACACCGGGGAGCTGTTTTTT	CAISGTSGVNTGELFF
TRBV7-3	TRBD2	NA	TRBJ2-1	TGTGCCAGCAGCGCGTCCGGGACTAGCGGGAGCGAGCAGTTCTTC	CASSASGTSGSEQFF
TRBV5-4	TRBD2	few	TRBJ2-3	TGTGCCAGCAGCTCGGGACTAGCGGGTCCCACAGATACGCAGTATTTT	CASSSGLAGPTDTQYF
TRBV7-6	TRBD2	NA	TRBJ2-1	TGTGCCAGCAGCTTAGAGAGCGGGGGGTCATTGTACAATGAGCAGTTCTTC	CASSLESGGSLYNEQFF
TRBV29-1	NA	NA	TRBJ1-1	TGCAGCGTTGTCCTTTCAGGGAACACTGAAGCTTTCTTT	CSVVLSGNTEAFF
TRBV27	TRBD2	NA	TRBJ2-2	TGTGCCAGCAGACACCAGGGACTAGCGGGGGGGCGGAACACCGGGGAGCTGTTTTTT	CASRHQGLAGGRNTGELFF
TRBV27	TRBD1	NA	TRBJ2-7	TGTGCCAGCAGTTTAGGGACAGGGACGGGCTACGAGCAGTACTTC	CASSLGTGTGYEQYF
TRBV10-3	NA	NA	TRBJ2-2	TGTGCCATCAGGATCCAAGGGGCCGGGGAGCTGTTTTTT	CAIRIQGAGELFF
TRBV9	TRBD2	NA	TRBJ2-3	TGTGCCAGCAGCGACGGGACTAGCGGGGTTGGGGTCACAGATACGCAGTATTTT	CASSDGTSGVGVTDTQYF
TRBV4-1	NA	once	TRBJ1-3	TGCGCCAGCAGCCTTATCAGGGAAGTTTCTGGAAACACCATATATTTT	CASSLIREVSGNTIYF
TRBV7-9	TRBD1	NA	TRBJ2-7	TGTGCCAGCAGCTCGGCCGGGACAGGGCCTTCCTACGAGCAGTACTTC	CASSSAGTGPSYEQYF
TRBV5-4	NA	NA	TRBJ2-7	TGTGCCAGCAGCTTGGTGGGGGCAGGGGCCTACGAGCAGTACTTC	CASSLVGAGAYEQYF
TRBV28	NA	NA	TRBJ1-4	TGTGCCAGCAGTTTACGCCAGGGAGGGGAAAAACTGTTTTTT	CASSLRQGGEKLFF
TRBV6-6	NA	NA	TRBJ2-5	TGTGCCAGCAGCCACCGGACAGCTTACCAAGAGACCCAGTACTTC	CASSHRTAYQETQYF
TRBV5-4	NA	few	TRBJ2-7	TGTGCCAGCAGCGGGGACACTAGGGCGGGTCACGAGCAGTACTTC	CASSGDTRAGHEQYF
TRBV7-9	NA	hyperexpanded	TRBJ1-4	TGTGCCAGCAGCTTAGTGGCAGTGGATGAAAAACTGTTTTTT	CASSLVAVDEKLFF
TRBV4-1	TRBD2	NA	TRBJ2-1	TGCGCCAGCAGCGGGTCGGGAGGGAGGGGTGAGCAGTTCTTC	CASSGSGGRGEQFF
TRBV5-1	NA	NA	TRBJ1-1	TGCGCCAGCAGCTTGTACGGAGAGAACACTGAAGCTTTCTTT	CASSLYGENTEAFF
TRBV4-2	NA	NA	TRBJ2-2	TGTGCCAGCAGCCAAGAAGACGGGATGGTCACCGGGGAGCTGTTTTTT	CASSQEDGMVTGELFF
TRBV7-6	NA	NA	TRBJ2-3	TGTGCCAGCAGCCGGACGGGGATCACAGATACGCAGTATTTT	CASSRTGITDTQYF
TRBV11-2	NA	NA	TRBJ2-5	TGTGCCAGCAGCTTACCCAGCGGCGGGACAGAGACCCAGTACTTC	CASSLPSGGTETQYF
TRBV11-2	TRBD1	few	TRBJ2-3	TGTGCCAGCAGCCGGGACAGGGACACAGATACGCAGTATTTT	CASSRDRDTDTQYF
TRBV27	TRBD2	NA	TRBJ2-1	TGTGCCAGCAGAGTTTATGGACTAGCGGGAGTCTACAATGAGCAGTTCTTC	CASRVYGLAGVYNEQFF
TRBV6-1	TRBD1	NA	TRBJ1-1	TGTGCCAGCAGGGGACAGGGGGTGAACACTGAAGCTTTCTTT	CASRGQGVNTEAFF
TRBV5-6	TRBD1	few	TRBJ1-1	TGTGCCAGCAGCTGGAGGGACAGAGGGAGGAGGACTGAAGCTTTCTTT	CASSWRDRGRRTEAFF
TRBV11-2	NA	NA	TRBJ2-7	TGTGCCAGCAGCCTTTCTAGTTCCTACGAGCAGTACTTC	CASSLSSSYEQYF
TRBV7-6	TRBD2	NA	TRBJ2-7	TGTGCCAGCAGCTTTTCCCTAGGGACTAGCGGGAGGGGAAACGAGCAGTACTTC	CASSFSLGTSGRGNEQYF
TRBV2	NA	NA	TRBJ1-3	TGTGCCAGCAGTGAACAACGGAGCTCTGGAAACACCATATATTTT	CASSEQRSSGNTIYF
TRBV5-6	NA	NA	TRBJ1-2	TGTGCCAGCAGCTTGCTGGCAGACTATGGCTACACCTTC	CASSLLADYGYTF
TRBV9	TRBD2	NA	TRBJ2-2	TGTGCCAGCAGCTCAGGACTAGCGGGAGGTGGGACCGGGGAGCTGTTTTTT	CASSSGLAGGGTGELFF
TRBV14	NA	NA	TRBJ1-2	TGTGCCAGCAGCCAAGAAGGAACAGGCAACTATGGCTACACCTTC	CASSQEGTGNYGYTF
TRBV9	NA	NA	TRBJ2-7	TGTGCCAGCAGCGTGAGTGACAGCTCCTACGAGCAGTACTTC	CASSVSDSSYEQYF
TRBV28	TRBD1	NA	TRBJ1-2	TGTGCCAGCAGTTTCTCCGGGACAGGGACCGGCTACACCTTC	CASSFSGTGTGYTF
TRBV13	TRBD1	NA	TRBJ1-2	TGTGCCAGCAGCTTAGGCCGCGGGACAGGGGCCAACTATGGCTACACCTTC	CASSLGRGTGANYGYTF
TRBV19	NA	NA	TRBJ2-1	TGTGCCAGTAGTATCTGGGCTAGCGACTACAATGAGCAGTTCTTC	CASSIWASDYNEQFF
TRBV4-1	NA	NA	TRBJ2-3	TGCGCCAGCAGCCAAGTGGAAGGGGGGGTCTATACGCAGTATTTT	CASSQVEGGVYTQYF
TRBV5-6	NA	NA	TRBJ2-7	TGTGCCAGCAGCGTGGGTCCCTCCTACGAGCAGTACTTC	CASSVGPSYEQYF
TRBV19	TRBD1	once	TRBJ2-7	TGTGCCAGCTCTGAGGCAGGGGGTGTCGACGAGCAGTACTTC	CASSEAGGVDEQYF
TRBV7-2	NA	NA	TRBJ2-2	TGTGCCAGCAGCTTATCCCAGGGCGGCGGGGAGCTGTTTTTT	CASSLSQGGGELFF
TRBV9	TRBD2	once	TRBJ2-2	TGTGCCAGCAGCCCAGGCCCTAGCGGGAGTGCTGCCACCGGGGAGCTGTTTTTT	CASSPGPSGSAATGELFF
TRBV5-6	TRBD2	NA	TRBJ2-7	TGTGCCAGCAGCTTGACTAGCGGGACCTACGAGCAGTACTTC	CASSLTSGTYEQYF
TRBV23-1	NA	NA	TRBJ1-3	TGCGCCAGCCGCCACAACCCTTACTCTGGAAACACCATATATTTT	CASRHNPYSGNTIYF
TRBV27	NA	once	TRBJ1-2	TGTGCCAGCAGCCAAATGTGGGGGGTCGGAGGCTACACCTTC	CASSQMWGVGGYTF
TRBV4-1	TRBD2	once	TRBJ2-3	TGCGCCAGCAGCCGACGGACGGTCCCCGCGGGAGTAGTCGCAGATACGCAGTATTTT	CASSRRTVPAGVVADTQYF
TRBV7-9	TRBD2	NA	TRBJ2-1	TGTGCCAGCAGCCCCGGACTAGCGGGGGCCCGCTACAATGAGCAGTTCTTC	CASSPGLAGARYNEQFF